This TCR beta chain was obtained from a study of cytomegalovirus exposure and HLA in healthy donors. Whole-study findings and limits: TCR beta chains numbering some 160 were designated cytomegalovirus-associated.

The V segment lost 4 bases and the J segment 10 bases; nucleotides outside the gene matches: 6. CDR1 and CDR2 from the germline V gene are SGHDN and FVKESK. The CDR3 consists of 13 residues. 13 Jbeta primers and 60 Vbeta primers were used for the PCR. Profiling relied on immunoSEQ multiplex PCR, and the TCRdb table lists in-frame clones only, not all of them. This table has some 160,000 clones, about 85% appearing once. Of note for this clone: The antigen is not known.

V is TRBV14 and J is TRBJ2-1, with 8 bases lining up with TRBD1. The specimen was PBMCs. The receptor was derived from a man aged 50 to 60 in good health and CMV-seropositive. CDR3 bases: TGTGCCAGCAGCCCAATATGGACAGGGGAGCAGTTCTTC. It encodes CASSPIWTGEQFF. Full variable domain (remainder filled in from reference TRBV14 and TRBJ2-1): EAGVTQFPSHSVIEKGQTVTLRCDPISGHDNLYWYRRVMGKEIKFLLHFVKESKQDESGMPNNRFLAERTGGTYSTLKVQPAELEDSGVYFCASSPIWTGEQFFGPGTRLTVL.